Below, one T cell receptor beta chain is given with its context. Patients of the Seattle cohort, enrolled during active infection, were followed longitudinally. These data originate in a study of blood T cell repertoires in COVID-19. Assay: immunoSEQ multiplex PCR; the TCRdb copy retains only in-frame clones and omits some. The sample lists some 180,000 clones, over 70% occurring once. The V gene end was trimmed by 8 bases and the J gene end by 0 bases; junction bases not matched to a gene: 16. The CDR3 loop spans 18 amino acids. From germline, CDR1 is SGHVS and CDR2 FNYEAQ. The sequenced material came from peripheral blood. The chain has TRBV7-6 and TRBJ2-3; 8 bases are a match to TRBD2. This sequence originates from a woman between 40 and 55 years old with COVID-19, enrolled during active disease. CDR3 in DNA: TGTGCCAGCGCCTCAGGAGGAGCGGGGGCCCGGAGCACAGATACGCAGTATTTT. It translates to CASASGGAGARSTDTQYF. Full variable domain (outside the CDR3, taken from reference TRBV7-6 and TRBJ2-3): GAGVSQSPRYKVTKRGQDVALRCDPISGHVSLYWYRQALGQGPEFLTYFNYEAQQDKSGLPNDRFSAERPEGSISTLTIQRTEQRDSAMYRCASASGGAGARSTDTQYFGPGTRLTVL.